The subject of this entry is one T cell receptor beta chain. The target antigen is unknown. The CDR3 covers 14 residues. The J segment lost 8 bases and the V segment lost 4 bases, leaving 11 bases of the junction unmatched. Germline V gene lookup returns CDR1 DFQATT and CDR2 SNEGSKA (reference sequence). It was ten milliliters of peripheral blood that were drawn from each donor. Every sample yielded at least 7 million isolated PBMCs. The entry originates in a study of blood T cells in healthy people across ages. General study points: Naive and antigen-experienced cells were not separated, limiting conclusive comparison.

Through a sample-barcoded 5' primer and a J-beta primer mix, a second PCR was run for roughly 7 to 11 cycles. Every sample produced at least 2.5 million CDR3-containing paired-end reads. Each CDR3 protein gets one entry after TCRdb re-called the 5' RACE reads with MiXCR. The table records 1.5 million to 2 million distinct CDR3 sequences, under 30% of them present only once. Sequenced input: blood. The chain recombines TRBV20-1 with TRBJ1-2, with 9 positions matching TRBD1. This TCR came from a woman aged 30 to 39 in good health. CDR3 amino acids: CSAISIGTGYGYTF. The CDR3 DNA reads as TGCAGTGCTATCTCAATCGGGACAGGGTACGGCTACACCTTC.